The rows below give T cell receptor beta chains drawn from one sample of a study of high-grade serous ovarian cancer treatment subgroups. Produced via immunoSEQ multiplex PCR; TCRdb's table is partial and in-frame only. The top ten clones hold about 12% of a sample with a few thousand clones, roughly 70% of them seen once. Specimen: tumor tissue. The receptors come from a human donor with high-grade serous ovarian cancer. Each CDR3 is given with its conserved first and last residue. The order of the fields is D gene, CDR3 length, V gene, J gene, clone size, CDR3 protein, CDR3 DNA. A D gene is named only where the DNA matches it firmly. Rows give clone size only sometimes, using once, few, many, or a class for an expanded clone.

D: .
length: 15
V: TRBV15
J: TRBJ1-1
size: .
CDR3: CATSRASGRVTEAFF
DNA: TGTGCCACCAGCAGAGCGTCGGGCAGGGTCACTGAAGCTTTCTTT

D: .
length: 12
V: TRBV18
J: TRBJ2-5
size: .
CDR3: CASSPQSETQYF
DNA: TGTGCCAGCTCACCACAGTCGGAGACCCAGTACTTC

D: .
length: 13
V: TRBV4-1
J: TRBJ2-7
size: .
CDR3: CASSLGSRSEQYF
DNA: TGCGCCAGCAGCCTAGGATCCAGGAGCGAGCAGTACTTC

D: .
length: 15
V: TRBV12-2
J: TRBJ1-5
size: few
CDR3: CASRPGTGLNQPQHF
DNA: TGTGCAAGTCGCCCCGGGACAGGACTCAATCAGCCCCAGCATTTT

D: TRBD1
length: 15
V: TRBV7-3
J: TRBJ1-1
size: once
CDR3: CASSLAGTGDTEAFF
DNA: TGTGCCAGCAGCCTTGCTGGGACAGGGGACACTGAAGCTTTCTTT

D: .
length: 12
V: TRBV30
J: TRBJ2-3
size: .
CDR3: CAWSASSDTQYF
DNA: TGTGCCTGGAGTGCAAGCTCAGATACGCAGTATTTT

D: TRBD2
length: 17
V: TRBV27
J: TRBJ2-3
size: few
CDR3: CASSWRGLAGLGDTQYF
DNA: TGTGCCAGCAGTTGGAGGGGACTAGCGGGGTTGGGCGATACGCAGTATTTT

D: TRBD2
length: 15
V: TRBV27
J: TRBJ2-5
size: few
CDR3: CASSLERGGWETQYF
DNA: TGTGCCAGCAGTTTAGAGCGGGGGGGTTGGGAGACCCAGTACTTC

D: TRBD2
length: 14
V: TRBV9
J: TRBJ2-1
size: .
CDR3: CASSSGTSRHEQFF
DNA: TGTGCCAGCAGCTCCGGGACTAGCCGGCATGAGCAGTTCTTC

D: .
length: 15
V: TRBV18
J: TRBJ2-7
size: medium-sized
CDR3: CASSPDGTGYYEQYF
DNA: TGTGCCAGCTCACCAGATGGAACGGGCTACTACGAGCAGTACTTC

D: TRBD1
length: 15
V: TRBV5-1
J: TRBJ1-4
size: .
CDR3: CASSLGTGGNEKLFF
DNA: TGCGCCAGCAGCTTGGGGACAGGGGGCAATGAAAAACTGTTTTTT

D: .
length: 14
V: TRBV30
J: TRBJ1-5
size: few
CDR3: CAWKAGTSNQPQHF
DNA: TGTGCCTGGAAGGCTGGGACTAGCAATCAGCCCCAGCATTTT

D: TRBD2
length: 15
V: TRBV5-1
J: TRBJ2-3
size: .
CDR3: CASSLSGGWTDTQYF
DNA: TGCGCCAGCAGCTTAAGCGGGGGATGGACAGATACGCAGTATTTT

D: .
length: 15
V: TRBV7-8
J: TRBJ2-1
size: .
CDR3: CASRGGISSYNEQFF
DNA: TGTGCCAGCAGAGGGGGGATTAGCTCCTACAATGAGCAGTTCTTC

D: .
length: 15
V: TRBV7-2
J: TRBJ1-5
size: large
CDR3: CASSIAPVGNQPQHF
DNA: TGTGCCAGCAGTATCGCCCCGGTGGGCAATCAGCCCCAGCATTTT

D: .
length: 15
V: TRBV7-9
J: TRBJ1-1
size: .
CDR3: CASSLGKGLGTEAFF
DNA: TGTGCCAGCAGCTTAGGTAAGGGCTTGGGGACTGAAGCTTTCTTT

D: .
length: 16
V: TRBV11-3
J: TRBJ2-2
size: .
CDR3: CASSRQGAQNTGELFF
DNA: TGTGCCAGCAGCCGCCAGGGCGCCCAGAACACCGGGGAGCTGTTTTTT

D: TRBD1
length: 15
V: TRBV11-2
J: TRBJ1-4
size: .
CDR3: CASSGWGQGNEKLFF
DNA: TGTGCCAGCAGCGGCTGGGGACAGGGAAATGAAAAACTGTTTTTT

D: .
length: 17
V: TRBV11-2
J: TRBJ2-5
size: once
CDR3: CASSLRGTLNLQETQYF
DNA: TGTGCCAGCAGCTTAAGAGGGACCCTAAACCTCCAAGAGACCCAGTACTTC

D: TRBD2
length: 16
V: TRBV10-3
J: TRBJ2-3
size: .
CDR3: CAISPAGGESTDTQYF
DNA: TGTGCCATCAGTCCCGCCGGGGGGGAGAGCACAGATACGCAGTATTTT

D: .
length: 14
V: TRBV9
J: TRBJ2-5
size: .
CDR3: CASSVDQGKETQYF
DNA: TGTGCCAGCAGCGTAGACCAGGGTAAAGAGACCCAGTACTTC

D: TRBD1
length: 18
V: TRBV9
J: TRBJ2-1
size: .
CDR3: CASSPRQGGAISYNEQFF
DNA: TGTGCCAGCAGCCCCCGACAGGGTGGGGCCATCTCCTACAATGAGCAGTTCTTC

D: TRBD2
length: 15
V: TRBV11-3
J: TRBJ2-1
size: .
CDR3: CASSARLALYNEQFF
DNA: TGTGCCAGCAGCGCCAGACTAGCGCTCTACAATGAGCAGTTCTTC

D: TRBD2
length: 15
V: TRBV2
J: TRBJ2-1
size: few
CDR3: CASSLLAGGPTEQFF
DNA: TGTGCCAGCAGTTTACTAGCGGGGGGGCCTACTGAGCAGTTCTTC

D: .
length: 14
V: TRBV19
J: TRBJ2-2
size: .
CDR3: CASRGPRNTGELFF
DNA: TGTGCCAGTCGGGGGCCGAGAAACACCGGGGAGCTGTTTTTT

D: TRBD1
length: 12
V: TRBV7-2
J: TRBJ2-7
size: .
CDR3: CASSAQGVEQYF
DNA: TGTGCCAGCAGCGCTCAGGGGGTCGAGCAGTACTTC

D: .
length: 13
V: TRBV29-1
J: TRBJ1-1
size: once
CDR3: CSVGGPWGTEAFF
DNA: TGCAGCGTTGGGGGACCTTGGGGCACTGAAGCTTTCTTT

D: .
length: 18
V: TRBV7-9
J: TRBJ1-6
size: .
CDR3: CASSLEVGRPGLITPLHF
DNA: TGTGCCAGCAGCTTAGAAGTGGGACGACCTGGCTTAATTACACCCCTCCACTTT

D: .
length: 11
V: TRBV7-9
J: TRBJ2-5
size: .
CDR3: CASSYGETQYF
DNA: TGTGCCAGCAGCTATGGTGAGACCCAGTACTTC

D: TRBD1
length: 13
V: TRBV29-1
J: TRBJ2-5
size: .
CDR3: CSVGTGKAETQYF
DNA: TGCAGCGTTGGGACAGGGAAGGCAGAGACCCAGTACTTC

D: .
length: 13
V: TRBV28
J: TRBJ1-5
size: few
CDR3: CASRKRRTQPQHF
DNA: TGTGCCAGCAGGAAGAGACGAACACAGCCCCAGCATTTT

D: .
length: 16
V: TRBV25-1
J: TRBJ1-5
size: .
CDR3: CASRWRGSYSNQPQHF
DNA: TGTGCCAGCAGATGGAGGGGCAGCTATAGCAATCAGCCCCAGCATTTT

D: .
length: 18
V: TRBV19
J: TRBJ1-5
size: .
CDR3: CASSMSRSGGRASQPQHF
DNA: TGTGCCAGTAGTATGAGTCGGTCCGGAGGCAGGGCCAGTCAGCCCCAGCATTTT

D: TRBD2
length: 18
V: TRBV10-1
J: TRBJ2-3
size: .
CDR3: CASSGVEGGGSSTDTQYF
DNA: TGCGCCAGCAGTGGTGTGGAGGGCGGGGGATCTAGCACAGATACGCAGTATTTT

D: TRBD1
length: 15
V: TRBV19
J: TRBJ1-1
size: .
CDR3: CASSPGSGGFTEAFF
DNA: TGTGCCAGTAGTCCCGGGTCAGGGGGGTTCACTGAAGCTTTCTTT